This TCR beta chain was identified in a study of cytomegalovirus exposure and HLA in healthy donors. This CDR3 is built from 14 residues. The V end lost 6 bases, the J end lost 2 bases, and 13 bases lay between the germline ends. Germline loops: CDR1 MDHEN, CDR2 SYDVKM. In the PCR, 60 Vbeta and 13 Jbeta primers were used. Using immunoSEQ multiplex PCR, the repertoire was profiled, and TCRdb retains in-frame clones only, with some absent. This table has approximately 160,000 clones, 70% to 85% appearing once. This chain links TRBV28 with TRBJ2-5; D ambiguous. This receptor was obtained from a woman aged 25-40 years in good health and CMV-seropositive. Sequenced: PBMCs. The CDR3 loop is CASSPRGVQETQYF. CDR3 nucleotides: TGTGCCAGCAGCCCACGAGGTGTTCAAGAGACCCAGTACTTC.